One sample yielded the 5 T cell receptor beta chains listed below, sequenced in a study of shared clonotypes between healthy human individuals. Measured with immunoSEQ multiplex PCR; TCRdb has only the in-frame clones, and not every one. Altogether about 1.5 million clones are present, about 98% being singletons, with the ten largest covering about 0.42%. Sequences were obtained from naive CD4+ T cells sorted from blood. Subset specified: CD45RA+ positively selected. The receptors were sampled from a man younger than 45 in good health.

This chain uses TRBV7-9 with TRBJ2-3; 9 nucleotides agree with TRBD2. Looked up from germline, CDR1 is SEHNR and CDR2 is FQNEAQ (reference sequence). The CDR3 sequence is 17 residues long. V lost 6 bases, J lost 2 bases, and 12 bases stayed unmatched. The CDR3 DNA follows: TGTGCCAGCAGGAGAGGGAGTACTAGCGGGCCCACAGATACGCAGTATTTT. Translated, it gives CASRRGSTSGPTDTQYF.

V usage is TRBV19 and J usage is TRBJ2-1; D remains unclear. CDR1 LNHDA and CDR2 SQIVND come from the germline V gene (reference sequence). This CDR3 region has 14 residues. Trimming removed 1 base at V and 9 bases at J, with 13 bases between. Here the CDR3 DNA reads TGTGCCAGTAGTATAGGCCTGGAATTTGGTGAGCAGTTCTTC. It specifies CASSIGLEFGEQFF.

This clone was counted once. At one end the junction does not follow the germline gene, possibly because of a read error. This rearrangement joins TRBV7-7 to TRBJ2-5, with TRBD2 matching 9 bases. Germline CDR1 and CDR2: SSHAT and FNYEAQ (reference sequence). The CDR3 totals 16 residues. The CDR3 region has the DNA TGTGCTAGCAGCTTAGCGCGCGGGGGGGGCCAAGAGACCCAGTACTTC. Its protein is CASSLARGGGQETQYF.

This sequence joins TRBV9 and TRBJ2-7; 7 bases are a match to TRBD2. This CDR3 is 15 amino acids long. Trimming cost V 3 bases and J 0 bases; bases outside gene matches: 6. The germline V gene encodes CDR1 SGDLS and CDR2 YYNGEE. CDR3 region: CASSDGRKPSYEQYF. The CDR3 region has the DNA TGTGCCAGCAGCGACGGGAGGAAGCCCTCCTACGAGCAGTACTTC.

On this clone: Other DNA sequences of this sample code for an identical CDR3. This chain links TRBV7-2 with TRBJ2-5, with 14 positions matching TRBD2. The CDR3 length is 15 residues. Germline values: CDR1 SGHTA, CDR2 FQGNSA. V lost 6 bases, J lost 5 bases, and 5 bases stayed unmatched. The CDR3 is CASSPGLAGAETQYF. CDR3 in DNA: TGTGCCAGCAGTCCGGGACTAGCGGGAGCTGAGACCCAGTACTTC.